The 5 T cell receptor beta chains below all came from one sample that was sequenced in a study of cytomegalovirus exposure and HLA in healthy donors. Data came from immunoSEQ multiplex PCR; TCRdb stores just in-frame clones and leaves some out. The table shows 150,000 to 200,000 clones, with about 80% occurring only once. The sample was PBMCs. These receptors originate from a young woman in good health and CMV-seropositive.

CDR3 bases: TGTGCCAGCAGCCAAGAGATCGGACAGGGCTACACCTTC. It is translated as CASSQEIGQGYTF. This sequence joins TRBV4-2 and TRBJ1-2; a possible D gene is TRBD1 (6 bases). Germline CDR1 LGHNA, CDR2 YNFKEQ. This CDR3 contains 13 residues. V was cut by 0 bases and J by 8 bases, with 10 bases left in between.

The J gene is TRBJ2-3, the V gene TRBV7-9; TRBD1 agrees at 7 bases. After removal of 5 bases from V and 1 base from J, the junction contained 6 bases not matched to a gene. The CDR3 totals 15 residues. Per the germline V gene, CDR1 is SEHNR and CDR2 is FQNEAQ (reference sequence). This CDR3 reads CASSTGTDRTDTQYF. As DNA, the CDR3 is TGTGCCAGCAGCACGGGGACAGACCGCACAGATACGCAGTATTTT.

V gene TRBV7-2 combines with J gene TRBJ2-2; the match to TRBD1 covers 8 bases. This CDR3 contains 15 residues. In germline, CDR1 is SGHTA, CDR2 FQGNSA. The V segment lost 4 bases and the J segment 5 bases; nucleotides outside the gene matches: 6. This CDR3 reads CASSSGQGGTGELFF. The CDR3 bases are TGTGCCAGCAGCTCCGGACAGGGTGGGACCGGGGAGCTGTTTTTT.

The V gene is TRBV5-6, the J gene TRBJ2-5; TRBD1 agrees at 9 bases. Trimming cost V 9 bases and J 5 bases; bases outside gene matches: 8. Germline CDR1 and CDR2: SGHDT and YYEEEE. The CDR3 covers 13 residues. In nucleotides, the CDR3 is TGTGCCACCGCGACAGGGGGTTTTGAGACCCAGTACTTC. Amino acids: CATATGGFETQYF.

CDR3 bases: TGCGCCAGCAGCCCGACAGGGAGCCCCTACGAGCAGTACTTC. Translation gives CASSPTGSPYEQYF. The rearrangement links TRBV4-3 to TRBJ2-7; 7 bases map to TRBD1. Unmatched junction bases numbered 5, after V lost 4 bases and J lost 2 bases. The CDR3 loop spans 14 amino acids. CDR1 is LGHNA, CDR2 YSLEER, per germline.